Presented here are 27 T cell receptor beta chains from one specimen sequenced in a study of response to subunit inactivated influenza vaccine. MiXCR was run by TCRdb on the RT-PCR reads, yielding one entry per CDR3 protein. The sample carries about 540,000 distinct CDR3 sequences, less than 25% recorded once. This sample also belongs to another study, concerning T cells expressing NK-cell markers. That report notes: Generation of TCR beta cDNA was performed by 5'RACE template switching incorporating UMIs.

The sample here was CD4+ T cells sorted from PBMCs, taken roughly 13 days after vaccination. These receptors came from a man aged 45-65 years who received an inactivated influenza vaccine.

This clonotype was detected many times. The chain uses TRBV6-6 and TRBJ1-1, with TRBD1 identical over 8 bases. J was trimmed by 8 bases and V by 6 bases; bases with no gene match: 5. Per the germline V gene, CDR1 is MNHNY and CDR2 is SVGAGI (reference sequence). CDR3 size: 12 residues. The CDR3 spells CASSPGQGEAFF. DNA for the CDR3: TGTGCCAGCAGCCCTGGACAGGGCGAAGCTTTCTTT.

This clonotype showed up just a few times. This chain joins TRBV10-3 and TRBJ2-1, with D tentatively TRBD2 (5 bases). Between the trimmed V and J ends, which lost 3 bases and 8 bases, there was a span of 14 bases. Looked up from germline, CDR1 is ENHRY and CDR2 is SYGVKD. CDR3 length: 14 amino acids. As DNA, the CDR3 is TGTGCCATCAGTGAATGGGGAGCGACCTATGAGCAGTTCTTC. Amino acid sequence: CAISEWGATYEQFF.

The table lists this clonotype with a few counts. This rearrangement joins TRBV11-2 to TRBJ2-7, with TRBD1 identical over 7 bases. The CDR3 runs 14 residues. Per the germline V gene, CDR1 is SGHAT and CDR2 is FQNNGV. V gave up 5 bases and J gave up 4 bases; unmatched junction bases: 8. The CDR3 DNA reads as TGTGCCAGCAGCCGAGGGGGACAGAGATACGAGCAGTACTTC. Translation gives CASSRGGQRYEQYF. The full variable domain, in which reference TRBV11-2 and TRBJ2-7 provide the parts outside the CDR3, is EAGVAQSPRYKIIEKRQSVAFWCNPISGHATLYWYQQILGQGPKLLIQFQNNGVVDDSQLPKDRFSAERLKGVDSTLKIQPAKLEDSAVYLCASSRGGQRYEQYFGPGTRLTVT.

The J gene is TRBJ2-7, the V gene TRBV15; D is uncertain. Germline CDR1 reads LNHNV; CDR2 reads YYDKDF (reference sequence). The CDR3 consists of 14 residues. V was pared by 0 bases and J by 6 bases, with 12 bases between. The CDR3 DNA is TGTGCCACCAGCAGAGACCGGGCCCGTCCCGAGCAGTACTTC. This codes for CATSRDRARPEQYF. The full variable domain, rest sourced from reference TRBV15 and TRBJ2-7, is DAMVIQNPRYQVTQFGKPVTLSCSQTLNHNVMYWYQQKSSQAPKLLFHYYDKDFNNEADTPDNFQSRRPNTSFCFLDIRSPGLGDTAMYLCATSRDRARPEQYFGPGTRLTVT.

The gene calls are TRBV20-1 and TRBJ2-5; 8 bases match TRBD2. Trimming at V came to 7 bases and at J to 6 bases, leaving 10 bases not matched to a gene. Germline V gene data show CDR1 as DFQATT and CDR2 as SNEGSKA (reference sequence). The CDR3 consists of 13 residues. The DNA for the CDR3 is TGCAGTGGGGATCGGGAGGGGGGCCAGACCCAGTACTTC. Protein product: CSGDREGGQTQYF.

This clonotype has a handful of counts. The chain couples TRBV10-2 to TRBJ1-2; D uncertain. The CDR3 loop spans 14 amino acids. Germline V gene data show CDR1 as WSHSY and CDR2 as SAAADI. V was clipped by 7 bases and J by 2 bases, with 14 bases between them. CDR3 region: CASTPRTENYGYTF. In DNA, the CDR3 is TGCGCCAGCACCCCCAGGACGGAGAACTATGGCTACACCTTC.

The chain carries TRBV27 and TRBJ1-1, with D tentatively TRBD1 (5 bases). Trimming removed 0 bases from V and 5 bases from J, with 7 bases in between. CDR1 is MNHEY and CDR2 is SMNVEV in the germline V gene (reference sequence). CDR3 length: 13 residues. The CDR3 nucleotides are TGTGCCAGCAGTTTATCGCGGGGGACTGAAGCTTTCTTT. Amino acids: CASSLSRGTEAFF.

The gene calls are TRBV11-2 and TRBJ2-1; TRBD2 matches at 9 bases. Germline loops: CDR1 SGHAT, CDR2 FQNNGV. The CDR3 totals 15 residues. V gave up 1 base and J gave up 5 bases; unmatched junction bases: 3. CDR3 sequence (DNA): TGTGCCAGCAGCTTAGTAGCGGGAGTCCACAATGAGCAGTTCTTC. Protein sequence: CASSLVAGVHNEQFF.

This clonotype was found many times. The V and J genes are TRBV29-1 and TRBJ2-5; 12 bases are shared with TRBD1. V lost 4 bases, J lost 3 bases, and 6 bases stayed unmatched. The length of the CDR3 is 15 residues. CDR1 SQVTM and CDR2 ANQGSEA come from the germline V gene. The CDR3 DNA is TGCAGCGTTGCCACCGGGACAGGGGGCAAAGAGACCCAGTACTTC. The encoded protein is CSVATGTGGKETQYF.

This clonotype was found many times. The rearrangement uses TRBV9 and TRBJ1-1, with 7 positions matching TRBD1. This CDR3 region has 15 residues. CDR1 and CDR2 from the germline V gene are SGDLS and YYNGEE. The junction had 11 bases not matched to a gene; V was cut back by 4 bases and J by 5 bases. CDR3 in amino acids: CASSTTGSGGTEAFF. CDR3 in DNA: TGTGCCAGCAGCACGACAGGGTCGGGGGGAACTGAAGCTTTCTTT.

The gene calls are TRBV12-3 or TRBV12-4 and TRBJ1-1; D not resolved. This CDR3 spans 13 amino acids. The CDR3 sequence is CAGRRLMNTEAFF. The CDR3 bases are TGTGCGGGCCGGCGGCTCATGAACACTGAAGCTTTCTTT.

This clonotype appeared a few times. This chain links TRBV12-3 or TRBV12-4 with TRBJ2-6, with D tentatively TRBD1 or TRBD2 (5 bases each). V lost 8 bases to trimming and J lost 4 bases, with 9 bases between them. The CDR3 runs to 13 residues. The chain's CDR3 is CASVGTGANVLTF. The DNA for the CDR3 is TGTGCCAGCGTGGGGACCGGGGCCAACGTCCTGACTTTC.

This clonotype was detected a few times. This chain connects TRBV7-2 to TRBJ2-1, with D possibly called TRBD1 or TRBD2 (5 bases each). The CDR3 has 15 amino acids. V dropped 0 bases and J dropped 8 bases, with 14 bases sitting between them. The germline CDR1 and CDR2 sequences are SGHTA and FQGNSA. CDR3 in amino acids: CASSLAMGVWDEQFF. The CDR3 DNA reads as TGTGCCAGCAGCTTAGCGATGGGGGTGTGGGATGAGCAGTTCTTC.

In its sample, this clonotype was seen a few times. This rearrangement joins TRBV4-1 to TRBJ1-1; tentatively, D is TRBD1 (5 bases). Trimming stripped 4 bases from V and 0 bases from J, with 9 bases between. The CDR3 spans 14 residues. The V gene's germline CDR1 is MGHRA and CDR2 YSYEKL. CDR3 DNA: TGCGCCAGCAGCCCGGGACCCCTGAACACTGAAGCTTTCTTT. The encoded protein is CASSPGPLNTEAFF.

This clonotype was recorded a few times. The V call is TRBV25-1, the J call TRBJ2-3, with 11 positions matching TRBD1. Germline-derived CDR1 and CDR2 are MGHDK and SYGVNS. Losses at the gene ends were 4 bases for V and 4 bases for J; bases not matched to a gene: 4. The CDR3 has 15 residues. Here the CDR3 DNA reads TGTGCCAGCAGTGGGGACAGGGGGGCTGCAGATACGCAGTATTTT. It is translated as CASSGDRGAADTQYF.

The chain links TRBV11-2 to TRBJ2-3; 7 nucleotides align to TRBD1. The germline gives CDR1 SGHAT, CDR2 FQNNGV. The CDR3 totals 15 residues. V shed 0 bases, J shed 4 bases, and the junction held 4 bases outside the gene matches. DNA of the CDR3: TGTGCCAGCAGCTTAGATAGGACAGGTTCAGATACGCAGTATTTT. Translating it yields CASSLDRTGSDTQYF.

This clonotype was picked up a small number of times. This chain connects TRBV6-1 to TRBJ1-6; D gene unclear. Germline V gene data show CDR1 as MNHNS and CDR2 as SASEGT. This CDR3 has 15 residues. Trimming removed 0 bases at V and 6 bases at J, with 9 bases between. Here the CDR3 reads CASSEAQLSNSPLHF. The CDR3, as DNA: TGTGCCAGCAGTGAAGCACAGCTGAGTAATTCACCCCTCCACTTT.

This clonotype was seen only once. The J gene is TRBJ2-3, the V gene TRBV10-3, with 8 nucleotides matching TRBD1. CDR1 and CDR2 (germline): ENHRY, SYGVKD. This CDR3 contains 17 residues. Germline trimming cut 0 bases from V and 1 base from J; bases unmatched to any gene: 6. CDR3 nucleotide sequence: TGTGCCATCAGTGAGTCCCTCCCGGGACAGGGCACAGATACGCAGTATTTT. Amino acid sequence: CAISESLPGQGTDTQYF.

The V call is TRBV19, the J call TRBJ2-3, with D tentatively TRBD2 (6 bases). Germline CDR1 LNHDA, CDR2 SQIVND (reference sequence). V was clipped by 4 bases and J by 6 bases, with 17 bases between them. The CDR3 extends over 15 amino acids. CDR3 nucleotides: TGTGCCAGTAGTACGGGAGCCTCATTTGCGGATACGCAGTATTTT. Its protein product is CASSTGASFADTQYF.

The rearrangement joins TRBV6-2 or TRBV6-3 to TRBJ2-7; D is unclear. CDR3 length equals 13 residues. The germline V and J ends were trimmed by 6 bases and 7 bases, with 16 bases remaining between them. CDR1 MNHEY and CDR2 SVGEGT come from the germline V gene. The CDR3 loop reads CASSPSQEREQYF. The CDR3 DNA is TGTGCCAGCAGCCCCTCCCAAGAACGGGAGCAGTACTTC.

The rearrangement uses TRBV2 and TRBJ2-2; D is possibly TRBD1 (6 bases). The CDR3 sequence is 14 residues long. V was cut by 7 bases and J by 7 bases, with 16 bases left in between. Germline V gene lookup returns CDR1 SNHLY and CDR2 FYNNEI. CDR3 nucleotide sequence: TGTGCCAGCAAGTTGTGGGGCAGGGGCGGGGAGCTGTTTTTT. This sequence encodes CASKLWGRGGELFF. Full variable domain (remainder filled in from reference TRBV2 and TRBJ2-2): EPEVTQTPSHQVTQMGQEVILRCVPISNHLYFYWYRQILGQKVEFLVSFYNNEISEKSEIFDDQFSVERPDGSNFTLKIRSTKLEDSAMYFCASKLWGRGGELFFGEGSRLTVL.

The chain couples TRBV28 to TRBJ2-1; 7 nucleotides line up with TRBD2. CDR3 length: 18 residues. Losses at the gene ends were 6 bases for V and 1 base for J; bases not matched to a gene: 15. Germline V gives CDR1 MDHEN, CDR2 SYDVKM. CDR3 residues: CASRTRLGGYVSYNEQFF. DNA for the CDR3: TGTGCCAGCAGAACCCGCTTGGGGGGGTACGTATCCTACAATGAGCAGTTCTTC.

This clonotype was found a few times. V usage is TRBV4-2 and J usage is TRBJ2-7; D remains unclear. This CDR3 is 12 amino acids long. Trimming removed 4 bases from V and 6 bases from J, with 10 bases in between. The germline V gene has CDR1 LGHNA and CDR2 YNFKEQ. The CDR3 region is CASSPDGSEQYF. DNA of the CDR3: TGTGCCAGCAGCCCGGACGGATCCGAGCAGTACTTC.

The V gene is TRBV24-1, the J gene TRBJ2-7, with D possibly TRBD2 on 6 matching bases. The CDR3 contains 14 residues. Trimming left V 3 bases short and J 7 bases short, with 15 bases between. In germline, CDR1 is KGHDR, CDR2 SFDVKD. As DNA, the CDR3 is TGTGCCACCAGTGATCCCGGGGGAGGTCGGGAGCAGTACTTC. This gives the protein CATSDPGGGREQYF.

The rearrangement uses TRBV7-9 and TRBJ2-1, with D perhaps matching TRBD2 (6 bases). Germline V CDR1 and CDR2: SEHNR, FQNEAQ (reference sequence). V lost 5 bases and J 4 bases, leaving 12 bases between the germline ends. The CDR3 spans 14 residues. The CDR3 DNA is TGTGCCAGCAGCCCCAACGGGGGTTACAATGAGCAGTTCTTC. Translated: CASSPNGGYNEQFF.

In DNA, the CDR3 is TGTGCCAGCAGTAAATTCTCGACAGGGGCCTCCTACGAGCAGTACTTC. Translating it yields CASSKFSTGASYEQYF. This chain connects TRBV6-1 to TRBJ2-7, with 8 bases matching TRBD1. Germline lookup yields CDR1 MNHNS and CDR2 SASEGT. The CDR3 has 16 residues. Losses at the gene ends were 5 bases for V and 0 bases for J; bases not matched to a gene: 9.

The CDR3 bases are TGTGCCAGCAGCTTTAGTTACAGGGAAGTGAGGCAGCCCCAGCATTTT. Its protein product is CASSFSYREVRQPQHF. The chain joins TRBV7-8 to TRBJ1-5; maybe TRBD1 (6 bases). The CDR3 covers 16 residues. The germline gives CDR1 SGHVS, CDR2 FQNEAQ. V lost 3 bases to trimming and J lost 7 bases, with 19 bases between them.